Here is one TCR beta chain with its context. The clone's antigen remains unknown. Base quality data are lacking; no much larger clone is found one base away. Libraries were prepared through PCR. The reads were generated on an Illumina HiSeq 2500. Molecular barcoding was employed in the preparation of TCR libraries, with unique molecular identifiers being used to normalize TCRbeta repertoire quantification. TCRdb passed the public sequencing reads through fastp at Q25 and MiXCR, retaining productive beta sequences. All rows with the same CDR3 protein become a single entry with the most common DNA and genes. Present in this sample are about 980,000 distinct CDR3 sequences, roughly 29% of which were seen just once. The ten largest make up roughly 31% of the sample. The germline V end is reduced by 1 base and the J end by 2 bases; junction bases left unmatched: 6. CDR1 and CDR2 were assigned from the germline V gene (reference sequence) as SEHNR and FQNEAQ. The CDR3 covers 16 residues, taking in both the cysteine and the phenylalanine. Just CDR3 DNA is preserved here, 48 bases in frame from base 1.

The treatment or condition label, read with the paper, signifies: allogeneic hematopoietic cell transplantation with graft depleted of TCRalphabeta T cells and CD19 B cells. The children who served as transplant recipients had been given grafts of TCRalphabeta/CD19-depleted allogeneic hematopoietic cells. This sample was taken from a study of T-cell reconstitution after alpha-beta-depleted transplantation in children (dated by TCRdb to 2016 to 2017). About the full investigation: Using TCR repertoire profiling, the study quantitatively followed how T-cell immune reconstitution unfolded in children after TCRalphabeta/CD19-depleted allogeneic hematopoietic cell transplantation.

Beyond this particular receptor, the publication reports: The high TCRbeta diversity at day 60 in some patients was ascribed to recipient T cells and intrathymic progenitors that had survived conditioning. About two months after transplant, the apparently early recovery of alphabetaT-cell counts reportedly depended on just several hundred clones that had expanded rapidly and came from non-depleted graft cells. Over the following months the frequencies of hyperexpanded clones went down, and after one year T-cell counts and TCRbeta diversity were mostly credited to newly produced T cells.

The source of this sequence is a boy under two years old who had a stem cell transplant for SCID, so the T cells may come from the graft donor. This sample comprised PBMCs, mostly from graft donor cells, obtained 360 days after TCRalphabeta/CD19-depleted stem cell transplant. The chain couples TRBV7-9 to TRBJ2-3; 7 of the junction bases match TRBD2. CDR3 loop: CASSLGRSGDTDTQYF. The nucleotide sequence reads as follows: TGTGCCAGCAGCTTAGGTCGGAGCGGGGACACAGATACGCAGTATTTT.